The clone carrying this TCR beta chain was recorded at least ten times. Its matching antigen is unknown. Multiplex PCR in two rounds served to amplify TCR beta CDR3 from genomic DNA. TRBV and TRBJ genes each had their own specific primers in first-round PCR. MiXCR was run by TCRdb on the multiplex PCR reads, yielding one entry per CDR3 protein. The sample has 51,000 or so distinct CDR3 sequences, roughly 36% seen once. The germline V gene encodes CDR1 MNHNS and CDR2 SASEGT. The CDR3 has 14 amino acids. V was pared by 7 bases and J by 1 base, with 4 bases of the junction left unmatched. The source of the sample is a study of prognosis after radiotherapy for stage I lung cancer. Study overall: Radiotherapy was followed by distant metastases in several patients, which appeared at a median of around seven months; about 14 patients showed no significant progression. The study, taken as a whole, reports: There were reportedly differences in TRBV and TRBJ gene usage between patients with and without metastases. Lower Shannon entropy values were found after stereotactic body radiation therapy in patients who developed distant metastases. After stereotactic body radiation therapy, unique TCR clone counts dropped from a median of roughly 9,900 to 7,200.

This clonotype was sampled from a donor at least 50 years old with non-small cell lung cancer. V usage is TRBV6-1 and J usage is TRBJ1-1; 9 positions agree with TRBD1. The input for sequencing was PBMCs, taken before or after stereotactic body radiation therapy (not recorded which). CDR3 DNA: TGTGCCAGCATCCGGGACAGGGAGAACACTGAAGCTTTCTTT. This translates into CASIRDRENTEAFF.